This record concerns one T cell receptor (beta chain) sequence. Its antigen is still unknown. The sample belongs to a study of cytomegalovirus exposure and HLA in healthy donors. Study-level findings and limits: The CMV antigen specificity of a few CMV-associated chains was confirmed through in vitro analysis. Subsequent analysis showed first-cohort TCR clusters tending to co-occur in around 110 validation repertoires. Researchers catalogued 150 or so TCR beta chains as cytomegalovirus-associated.

The CDR3 has 15 residues. Germline V CDR1 and CDR2: LNHNV, YYDKDF (reference sequence). The V end was cut by 3 bases, the J end by 3 bases, with 14 bases between. Method: immunoSEQ multiplex PCR; TCRdb's copy keeps in-frame clones and lacks some. The data contain under 85,000 clones, approximately 94% of them singletons. This sequence joins TRBV15 and TRBJ1-2; no firm D call. Sample: PBMCs. The sequence derives from a woman under 30 in good health and CMV-seropositive. CDR3 nucleotides: TGTGCCACCAGCAGCAACTTGAGGTGGGACTATGGCTACACCTTC. Translated: CATSSNLRWDYGYTF.